These 20 T cell receptor beta chains were sequenced from one sample in a study of blood T cell repertoires in COVID-19. Data came from immunoSEQ multiplex PCR; TCRdb stores just in-frame clones and leaves some out. The table lists 150,000 to 200,000 clones, more than 70% of them singletons. The material sequenced was PBMCs or T cells enriched from blood (not recorded which). These TCRs come from a young woman who had recovered from COVID-19.

The V call is TRBV27, the J call TRBJ2-5, with 7 bases matching TRBD2. Germline CDR1 reads MNHEY; CDR2 reads SMNVEV (reference sequence). The CDR3 has 19 amino acids. The V and J ends lost 0 bases and 5 bases, in that order; junction bases with no gene match: 18. The CDR3 spells CASSLSSLDRSGERETQYF. CDR3 bases: TGTGCCAGCAGTTTATCTTCTTTAGACCGAAGCGGGGAGAGGGAGACCCAGTACTTC.

A single count supports this clone. V gene TRBV6-5 combines with J gene TRBJ1-2, with 10 bases lining up with TRBD1. There are 14 residues in the CDR3. Germline assignment: CDR1 MNHEY and CDR2 SVGAGI. V shed 7 bases, J shed 5 bases, and the junction held 7 bases outside the gene matches. CDR3 sequence reads: CASTRDRGWYGYTF. The CDR3 region has the DNA TGTGCCAGCACCCGGGACAGGGGCTGGTATGGCTACACCTTC.

The chain is built from TRBV30 and TRBJ1-3; D perhaps matches TRBD1 (6 bases). The CDR3 is 14 residues long. The V end was cut by 4 bases, the J end by 4 bases, with 14 bases between. Germline CDR1 GTSNPN, CDR2 SVGIG (reference sequence). This chain's CDR3 is CAWNYGGGGNTIYF. Written as DNA, the CDR3 is TGTGCCTGGAATTATGGGGGCGGAGGAAACACCATATATTTT.

The V gene is TRBV21-1, the J gene TRBJ2-7; the D call TRBD1 from the table was never checked on the DNA. TRBV21-1 corresponds to a pseudogene. This CDR3 is built from 17 residues. Written as DNA, the CDR3 is TGTGCCAGCAGCGGATACCGGGCCGATTCGGGACACTACGAGCAGTACTTC. This codes for CASSGYRADSGHYEQYF.

This clone was recorded once. The V and J genes are TRBV3-1 (or the pseudogene TRBV3-2) and TRBJ1-2; TRBD1 matches at 8 bases. This CDR3 is built from 13 residues. V shed 7 bases, J shed 7 bases, and the junction held 8 bases outside the gene matches. Germline assignment: CDR1 LGHDT and CDR2 YNNKEL (reference sequence). The CDR3 DNA reads as TGTGCCAGCAAGACTCAGGGGGCCGGTGGCTACACCTTC. Translation gives CASKTQGAGGYTF.

The chain joins TRBV30 to TRBJ2-5; 13 bases are shared with TRBD2. The J segment lost 2 bases and the V segment lost 3 bases, leaving 6 bases of the junction unmatched. Germline V lookup: CDR1 GTSNPN, CDR2 SVGIG (reference sequence). The CDR3 has 16 amino acids. The CDR3 DNA follows: TGTGCCTGGAGCGTGACTAGCGGGGGGATTCAAGAGACCCAGTACTTC. As protein: CAWSVTSGGIQETQYF.

The chain has TRBV27 and TRBJ2-2; 7 bases match TRBD1. V shed 6 bases and J 4 bases; nucleotides not matched to a gene: 5. CDR3 length: 14 residues. Per germline, CDR1 MNHEY and CDR2 SMNVEV (reference sequence). CDR3: CASSRRGTTGELFF. The CDR3 DNA is TGTGCCAGCAGCCGCAGGGGGACCACCGGGGAGCTGTTTTTT.

This chain links TRBV5-4 with TRBJ1-1; 7 bases are shared with TRBD1. Looked up from germline, CDR1 is SGHNT and CDR2 is YYREEE (reference sequence). This CDR3 has 14 amino acids. J gave up 5 bases and V 0 bases, and 4 bases lay outside the gene matches. The CDR3 region has the DNA TGTGCCAGCAGCTTGGCGACAGGGATGACTGAAGCTTTCTTT. Translation: CASSLATGMTEAFF.

The V call is TRBV2, the J call TRBJ2-2, with TRBD1 matching over 7 bases. With V trimmed by 6 bases and J by 5 bases, 3 bases remained unmatched. Germline CDR1 and CDR2: SNHLY and FYNNEI. The CDR3 has 13 residues. The CDR3 loop reads CASRRQGTGELFF. CDR3 coding DNA: TGTGCCAGCAGGCGACAGGGAACCGGGGAGCTGTTTTTT. The whole variable domain, filled in from reference TRBV2 and TRBJ2-2, reads EPEVTQTPSHQVTQMGQEVILRCVPISNHLYFYWYRQILGQKVEFLVSFYNNEISEKSEIFDDQFSVERPDGSNFTLKIRSTKLEDSAMYFCASRRQGTGELFFGEGSRLTVL.

The chain links TRBV6-5 to TRBJ1-2; 7 bases map to TRBD1. Losses at the gene ends were 6 bases for V and 4 bases for J; bases not matched to a gene: 11. The CDR3 totals 15 residues. Germline V gene sequence: CDR1 MNHEY, CDR2 SVGAGI. CDR3 nucleotides: TGTGCCAGCAGACGCCCCGGGACAGCCTCCTATGGCTACACCTTC. Translation gives CASRRPGTASYGYTF.

The chain recombines TRBV5-1 with TRBJ2-5; D not resolved. Trimming cost V 3 bases and J 3 bases, with 6 bases left between them. The CDR3 spans 12 residues. Germline V lookup: CDR1 SGHRS, CDR2 YFSETQ. CDR3 nucleotides: TGCGCCAGCAGCTCCGTCGAAGAGACCCAGTACTTC. Translated, it gives CASSSVEETQYF.

The chain uses TRBV11-2 and TRBJ1-4, with no clear D. Trimming took 0 bases from V and 13 from J, leaving 15 bases between them. CDR3 length: 14 residues. Germline CDR1 and CDR2: SGHAT and FQNNGV. DNA of the CDR3: TGTGCCAGCAGCTTAGATCTAGGAGGACGAAGACTGTTTTTT. Protein sequence: CASSLDLGGRRLFF. Filled out from reference TRBV11-2 and TRBJ1-4, the complete variable domain reads EAGVAQSPRYKIIEKRQSVAFWCNPISGHATLYWYQQILGQGPKLLIQFQNNGVVDDSQLPKDRFSAERLKGVDSTLKIQPAKLEDSAVYLCASSLDLGGRRLFFGSGTQLSVL.

This sequence joins TRBV5-4 and TRBJ2-5, with D perhaps matching TRBD1 or TRBD2 (5 bases each). CDR3 length equals 15 residues. Between the trimmed V and J ends, which lost 4 bases and 5 bases, there was a span of 18 bases. CDR1 and CDR2 (germline): SGHNT, YYREEE (reference sequence). CDR3 region: CASSLGPATGETQYF. DNA of the CDR3: TGTGCCAGCAGCCTGGGACCGGCTACCGGGGAGACCCAGTACTTC.

This clone was counted once. CDR3 sequence (DNA): TGTGCCAGCAGTTACTCGACAGGCTCCAGCTACGAGCAGTACTTC. It translates to CASSYSTGSSYEQYF. The chain combines TRBV6-5 with TRBJ2-7, with D perhaps matching TRBD1 (6 bases). Trimming removed 0 bases at V and 3 bases at J, with 12 bases between. CDR1 and CDR2 from the germline V gene are MNHEY and SVGAGI. The CDR3 sequence is 15 residues long.

V is TRBV30 and J is TRBJ1-6, with 7 bases lining up with TRBD1. This CDR3 spans 15 amino acids. V lost 0 bases and J lost 8; bases outside the gene matches: 7. CDR1 and CDR2 (germline): GTSNPN, SVGIG (reference sequence). The CDR3 spells CAWSVRRGRDSPLHF. Written as DNA, the CDR3 is TGTGCCTGGAGTGTACGGAGGGGGCGGGATTCACCCCTCCACTTT.

This chain connects TRBV10-1 to TRBJ2-1, with D tentatively TRBD1 (6 bases). CDR1 and CDR2 (germline): WNHNN, SYGVQD (reference sequence). The CDR3 extends over 16 amino acids. Trimming shortened V by 3 bases and J by 5 bases, and 17 bases separated the two germline ends. The CDR3 DNA reads as TGCGCCAGCAGTGACAGGGGAATCGGTCTTAACAATGAGCAGTTCTTC. Translated: CASSDRGIGLNNEQFF.

The chain recombines TRBV10-3 with TRBJ1-1; TRBD1 is a possible D gene (6 bases). Trimming took off 4 bases at V and 0 bases at J, with 15 bases between the two ends. The CDR3 runs 16 residues. Germline loops: CDR1 ENHRY, CDR2 SYGVKD. The CDR3 region is CAISGDVRGLNTEAFF. The CDR3 region has the DNA TGTGCCATCAGTGGCGACGTCAGGGGACTGAACACTGAAGCTTTCTTT.

V usage is TRBV12-5 and J usage is TRBJ1-1, with 9 bases lining up with TRBD1. The V gene's germline CDR1 is LGHNT and CDR2 FRNRAP. Unmatched junction bases numbered 6, after V lost 5 bases and J lost 8 bases. The CDR3 runs to 13 residues. The DNA of the CDR3 is TGTGCTAGTGGTGGGGGACAGGGCCAGGAAGCTTTCTTT. It specifies CASGGGQGQEAFF.

This clone was detected only a few times. Other DNA sequences from this sample encode an identical CDR3 as well. The V call is TRBV3-1 (or the pseudogene TRBV3-2), the J call TRBJ1-5; D may be TRBD1 (6 bases). CDR3 size: 15 residues. Germline values: CDR1 LGHDT, CDR2 YNNKEL (reference sequence). V shed 1 base and J shed 4 bases, with 11 bases lying between them. The CDR3 DNA follows: TGTGCCAGCAGCCAAGGAGGGGGTTATAATCAGCCCCAGCATTTT. This codes for CASSQGGGYNQPQHF.

This clone came up once. The chain links TRBV24-1 to TRBJ2-3; possible D gene TRBD1, 6 bases. The CDR3 runs 15 residues. V shed 5 bases and J shed 0 bases, with 11 bases lying between them. CDR1 and CDR2 from the germline V gene are KGHDR and SFDVKD. CDR3 nucleotides: TGTGCCACCAGTGGACAGGACCGCAGCACAGATACGCAGTATTTT. As protein: CATSGQDRSTDTQYF.